This T cell receptor beta chain was retrieved from a study of CD8+CD57+ T cells in acquired aplastic anemia. As for the study in general: DNA recovered from sorted CD4+ and CD8+ cells had a mean of about 3.5 ug.

Germline V lookup: CDR1 MGHRA, CDR2 YSYEKL. With 4 bases clipped from V and 1 base from J, the junction kept 8 bases outside the gene matches. CDR3 length: 16 amino acids. According to the study, genomic DNA was the template for TCR beta VDJ and CDR3 profiling. TCRdb fed the reads into MiXCR, producing one record per CDR3 protein. The sample yields some 120,000 distinct CDR3 sequences, about 48% seen once. This clonotype came up many times. Its specificity is unknown. Study-wide results and caveats: Both patients and controls carried the same twenty-nine CD8+ CDR3 sequences.

Sequencing input: sorted CD4+, CD8+, or CD8+CD57+ T cells (not recorded which) from PBMCs. The clonotype comes from a human donor in good health, serving as a control. The chain joins TRBV4-1 to TRBJ2-7, with 9 bases aligning to TRBD1. The CDR3 reads CASSRERTGASYEQYF. Written as DNA, the CDR3 is TGCGCCAGCAGCCGGGAAAGGACAGGGGCATCCTACGAGCAGTACTTC.